Following are 23 T cell receptor beta chains from one sample sequenced in a study of beta chain features in type 1 diabetes. Whole-study findings and limits: A moderate, significant TCRB CDR3 shortening appeared in type 1 diabetes across four CD4+ subsets.

These TCRs are of unknown antigen specificity. Expressed TCRB transcripts were sequenced after all isolated RNA was converted to cDNA. The table came from immunoSEQ multiplex PCR; TCRdb's copy has only in-frame clones and leaves some out. The table shows about 650,000 clones, with around 12% occurring only once. Material: naive CD4+ T cells from blood. Receptors originate from a man aged 25-45 years with type 1 diabetes.

This chain links TRBV7-2 with TRBJ2-7, with D perhaps matching TRBD2 (5 bases). Germline CDR1 reads SGHTA; CDR2 reads FQGNSA. The CDR3 is 17 amino acids. Trimming removed 5 bases from V and 4 bases from J, with 24 bases in between. CDR3 DNA: TGTGCCAGCAGCCTCGCCCGGGCTGGGTTCGGGGTATACGAGCAGTACTTC. Its protein is CASSLARAGFGVYEQYF.

This clone came up a few times. J is TRBJ1-1 and V is TRBV18, with D uncertain. The CDR3 loop spans 14 amino acids. Germline V gene data show CDR1 as KGHSH and CDR2 as LQKENI. V was clipped by 2 bases and J by 3 bases, with 10 bases between them. CDR3 nucleotides: TGTGCCAGCTCACCAGCGGGGTCGGACACTGAAGCTTTCTTT. Translation: CASSPAGSDTEAFF.

This chain uses TRBV6-6 with TRBJ2-7; maybe TRBD1 (6 bases). Germline V gives CDR1 MNHNY, CDR2 SVGAGI (reference sequence). Trimming took 7 bases from V and 0 from J, leaving 13 bases between them. The length of the CDR3 is 14 residues. The chain's CDR3 is CASTETGSSYEQYF. The CDR3 DNA sequence: TGTGCCAGCACAGAGACAGGATCCTCCTACGAGCAGTACTTC.

The rearrangement links TRBV5-4 to TRBJ2-5; D is ambiguous. Germline V CDR1 and CDR2: SGHNT, YYREEE (reference sequence). V was shortened by 5 bases and J by 5 bases, with 13 bases between the two germline ends. This CDR3 has 13 amino acids. The CDR3 region has the DNA TGTGCCAGCAGGACGTACCATACGGAGACCCAGTACTTC. Translation gives CASRTYHTETQYF.

In its sample, this clone was seen a few times. The chain links TRBV11-2 to TRBJ2-4; TRBD1 or TRBD2 may be the D gene (6 bases each). Germline lookup yields CDR1 SGHAT and CDR2 FQNNGV. Trimming removed 5 bases from V and 1 base from J, with 12 bases in between. This CDR3 comprises 15 residues. The CDR3 spells CASSPRGPAKNIQYF. In nucleotides, the CDR3 is TGTGCCAGCAGCCCTCGGGGGCCGGCCAAAAACATTCAGTACTTC.

V is TRBV28 and J is TRBJ1-5, with no clear D. The CDR3 is 12 amino acids. From germline, CDR1 is MDHEN and CDR2 SYDVKM. The V end lost 3 bases, the J end lost 9 bases, and 9 bases lay between the germline ends. The CDR3 is CASSFPRLPQHF. CDR3 sequence (DNA): TGTGCCAGCAGTTTCCCGAGGCTGCCCCAGCATTTT.

On this clone: The junction departs from the called germline gene at one end, perhaps through a read error. The chain is built from TRBV10-3 and TRBJ2-1, with 10 positions matching TRBD2. Germline V gene sequence: CDR1 ENHRY, CDR2 SYGVKD. CDR3 length: 14 residues. The CDR3 region is CATSGLAEYNEQFF. The CDR3 DNA reads TGTGCCACCAGTGGACTAGCGGAATACAATGAGCAGTTCTTC.

In its sample, this clone was seen a few times. The CDR3 here is CSVEDNPGQAFYGYTF. As DNA, the CDR3 is TGCAGCGTTGAGGACAACCCGGGACAGGCTTTCTATGGCTACACCTTC. The chain combines TRBV29-1 with TRBJ1-2; 8 bases fit TRBD1. With V trimmed by 3 bases and J by 4 bases, 13 bases remained unmatched. The CDR3 is 16 residues long. From germline, CDR1 is SQVTM and CDR2 ANQGSEA.

A few counts support this clone. The J gene is TRBJ1-2, the V gene TRBV25-1, with 8 bases aligning to TRBD1. The CDR3 spans 13 residues. The germline gives CDR1 MGHDK, CDR2 SYGVNS. The junction had 6 bases not matched to a gene; V was cut back by 4 bases and J by 8 bases. CDR3 DNA sequence: TGTGCCAGCAGTGTACTGACAGGGGAAGGCTACACCTTC. It yields the protein CASSVLTGEGYTF.

This clone showed up just a few times. The rearrangement joins TRBV2 to TRBJ1-5; TRBD1 is a possible D gene (6 bases). The V end was cut by 7 bases, the J end by 7 bases, with 14 bases between. The CDR3 length is 13 residues. Germline CDR1 reads SNHLY; CDR2 reads FYNNEI. CDR3 coding DNA: TGTGCCAGCAAAGGAGAAGGGGGACAGCCCCAGCATTTT. Protein product: CASKGEGGQPQHF.

Comments on this clone: Other DNA sequences in this specimen translate into the identical CDR3. The J gene is TRBJ2-7, the V gene TRBV18; D is possibly TRBD1 (5 bases). The CDR3 is 14 residues long. Trimming stripped 0 bases from V and 2 bases from J, with 8 bases between. Per the germline V gene, CDR1 is KGHSH and CDR2 is LQKENI. This CDR3 reads CASSPPGPTYEQYF. As DNA, the CDR3 is TGTGCCAGCTCACCACCGGGGCCTACCTACGAGCAGTACTTC.

This clone was seen a handful of times. The chain has TRBV7-3 and TRBJ2-3, with D perhaps matching TRBD2 (6 bases). CDR3 length: 15 amino acids. The V gene lost 2 bases and the J gene lost 2 bases, with 11 bases spanning the gap. The germline V gene encodes CDR1 SGHTA and CDR2 FQGTGA. The DNA of the CDR3 is TGTGCCAGCAGCTTACAAGGACTAAACACAGATACGCAGTATTTT. This translates into CASSLQGLNTDTQYF.

This clone was found a few times. The J gene is TRBJ2-5, the V gene TRBV18; D call uncertain. In germline, CDR1 is KGHSH, CDR2 LQKENI. The ends were cut back, 4 bases at V and 1 base at J, with 10 bases in the middle. CDR3 length: 14 amino acids. The CDR3 sequence is CASSQPTVQETQYF. The CDR3 DNA sequence: TGTGCCAGCTCACAACCGACGGTCCAAGAGACCCAGTACTTC.

This clone was picked up a small number of times. The chain is built from TRBV4-3 and TRBJ2-7; tentative D call: TRBD1 (5 bases). The CDR3 totals 14 residues. V lost 2 bases, J lost 7 bases, and 15 bases lay in between. CDR1 is LGHNA, CDR2 YSLEER, per germline. CDR3 sequence reads: CASSQLTGPEEQYF. CDR3 coding DNA: TGCGCCAGCAGCCAATTAACAGGACCGGAGGAGCAGTACTTC.

This chain joins TRBV27 and TRBJ2-1; 8 nucleotides agree with TRBD2. The V segment lost 0 bases and the J segment 6 bases; nucleotides outside the gene matches: 4. Germline CDR1 and CDR2: MNHEY and SMNVEV (reference sequence). The CDR3 contains 15 residues. The CDR3 here is CASSLSGTSGNEQFF. CDR3 nucleotides: TGTGCCAGCAGTTTATCGGGGACTAGTGGCAATGAGCAGTTCTTC.

The rearrangement joins TRBV5-1 to TRBJ1-5, with D unclear. Per germline, CDR1 SGHRS and CDR2 YFSETQ. The CDR3 is 14 residues long. V was trimmed by 2 bases and J by 7 bases, leaving 13 bases between them. Written as DNA, the CDR3 is TGCGCCAGCAGCTTAGGAAGCGGGGAGCAGCCCCAGCATTTT. Its translation: CASSLGSGEQPQHF.

This chain connects TRBV27 to TRBJ2-5; 9 nucleotides align to TRBD2. There are 13 residues in the CDR3. With 8 bases clipped from V and 5 bases from J, the junction kept 6 bases outside the gene matches. The germline gives CDR1 MNHEY, CDR2 SMNVEV (reference sequence). As DNA, the CDR3 is TGTGCCAGCGGCGGGGGGGGCCGGGAGACCCAGTACTTC. Translating gives CASGGGGRETQYF.

With respect to this clone: A read error may account for a junction end that differs from germline. The chain employs TRBV29-1 and TRBJ2-5; D is possibly TRBD2 (5 bases). Germline CDR1 and CDR2: SQVTM and ANQGSEA. The CDR3 consists of 12 residues. CDR3 residues: CSVVGNQETQYF. The CDR3 DNA is TGCAGCGTTGTCGGGAACCAGGAGACCCAGTACTTC.

The chain links TRBV27 to TRBJ2-3, with TRBD2 matching over 10 bases. V lost 3 bases and J lost 3; bases outside the gene matches: 6. CDR1 and CDR2 (germline): MNHEY, SMNVEV (reference sequence). This CDR3 is built from 16 residues. Here the CDR3 reads CASSFKAGGPTDTQYF. CDR3 sequence (DNA): TGTGCCAGCAGTTTCAAAGCGGGGGGGCCAACAGATACGCAGTATTTT.

The chain uses TRBV7-2 and TRBJ2-1, with TRBD2 as a possible D gene (6 bases). Germline-derived CDR1 and CDR2 are SGHTA and FQGNSA. V shed 11 bases and J shed 9 bases, with 14 bases lying between them. This CDR3 has 11 amino acids. Here the CDR3 reads CASRDSSEQFF. Here the CDR3 DNA reads TGTGCCTCGAGGGACTCCTCTGAGCAGTTCTTC.

This clone was found a few times. This chain joins TRBV18 and TRBJ2-6; D perhaps matches TRBD1 (5 bases). The CDR3 length is 15 residues. V dropped 4 bases and J dropped 0 bases, with 7 bases sitting between them. CDR1 is KGHSH, CDR2 LQKENI, per germline. The CDR3 DNA follows: TGTGCCAGCTCACGAGACAGCTCTGGGGCCAACGTCCTGACTTTC. This encodes CASSRDSSGANVLTF.

The gene calls are TRBV27 and TRBJ1-2; TRBD1 matches at 7 bases. V trimming: 5 bases; J trimming: 2 bases; junction bases outside the gene matches: 8. Germline values: CDR1 MNHEY, CDR2 SMNVEV (reference sequence). This CDR3 contains 15 residues. This CDR3 reads CASSLRQGRNYGYTF. The CDR3 DNA follows: TGTGCCAGCAGTCTGCGACAGGGAAGGAACTATGGCTACACCTTC.

The genes are TRBV5-4 and TRBJ2-3; 9 bases agree with TRBD2. The V gene's germline CDR1 is SGHNT and CDR2 YYREEE (reference sequence). J was trimmed by 0 bases and V by 4 bases; bases with no gene match: 3. The CDR3 totals 15 residues. CDR3 loop: CASSTSGGSTDTQYF. Here the CDR3 DNA reads TGTGCCAGCAGCACGAGCGGGGGGAGCACAGATACGCAGTATTTT. Combining the CDR3 with reference TRBV5-4 and TRBJ2-3 gives the whole variable domain ETGVTQSPTHLIKTRGQQVTLRCSSQSGHNTVSWYQQALGQGPQFIFQYYREEENGRGNFPPRFSGLQFPNYSSELNVNALELDDSALYLCASSTSGGSTDTQYFGPGTRLTVL.